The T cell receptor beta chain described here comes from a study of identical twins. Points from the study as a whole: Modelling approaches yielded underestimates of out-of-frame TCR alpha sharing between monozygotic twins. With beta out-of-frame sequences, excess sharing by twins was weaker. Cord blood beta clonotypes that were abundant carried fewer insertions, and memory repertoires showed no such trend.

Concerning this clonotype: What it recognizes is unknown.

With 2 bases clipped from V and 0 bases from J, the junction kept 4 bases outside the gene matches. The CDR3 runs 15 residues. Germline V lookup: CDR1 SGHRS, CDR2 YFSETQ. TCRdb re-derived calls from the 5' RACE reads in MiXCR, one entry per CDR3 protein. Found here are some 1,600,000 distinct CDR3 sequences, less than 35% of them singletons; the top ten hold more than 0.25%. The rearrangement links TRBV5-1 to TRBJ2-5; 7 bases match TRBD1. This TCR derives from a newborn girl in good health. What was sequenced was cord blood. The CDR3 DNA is TGCGCCAGCAGCTTACCCGGGACAGACCAAGAGACCCAGTACTTC. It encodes CASSLPGTDQETQYF.